This T cell receptor beta chain was sequenced in a study of cytomegalovirus exposure and HLA in healthy donors. A multiplex PCR was run with 60 Vbeta primers and 13 Jbeta primers. Method: immunoSEQ multiplex PCR; TCRdb's copy keeps in-frame clones and lacks some. The sample has 100,000 to 150,000 clones, about 80% seen once. Whole-study results and caveats: It was only CMV serostatus that was available as immune exposure information. The authors excluded some V segments, including TRBV6-2 and TRBV6-3, as indistinguishable. Several of the most significant clusters were apparently associated with common viral pathogens in a later analysis.

The V segment lost 7 bases and the J segment 2 bases; nucleotides outside the gene matches: 13. Germline CDR1 reads SQVTM; CDR2 reads ANQGSEA. This CDR3 has 15 residues. As regards this clone: What it binds is unknown.

Sequencing was carried out using PBMCs. This chain links TRBV29-1 with TRBJ1-2; the match to TRBD1 covers 7 bases. The sequence came from a male donor in good health and CMV-seronegative. CDR3 nucleotides: TGCAGCGGGATTGAACAGGGGAACCTCAACTATGGCTACACCTTC. This sequence encodes CSGIEQGNLNYGYTF.